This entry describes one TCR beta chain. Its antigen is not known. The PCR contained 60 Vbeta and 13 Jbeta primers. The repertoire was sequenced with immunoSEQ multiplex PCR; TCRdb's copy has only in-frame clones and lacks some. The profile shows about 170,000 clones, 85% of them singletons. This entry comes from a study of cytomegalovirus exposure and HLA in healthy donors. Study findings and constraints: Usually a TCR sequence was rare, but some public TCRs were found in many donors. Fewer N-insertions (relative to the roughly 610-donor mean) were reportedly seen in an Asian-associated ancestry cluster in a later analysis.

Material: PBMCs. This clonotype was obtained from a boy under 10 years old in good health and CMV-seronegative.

The CDR3 loop is CASSVGHSRTSGAYEQYF. CDR3 nucleotides: TGTGCCAGCAGCGTAGGCCACTCTAGGACTAGCGGAGCCTACGAGCAGTACTTC. The J gene is TRBJ2-7, the V gene TRBV9, with 10 bases aligning to TRBD2. This CDR3 contains 18 residues. Germline V gives CDR1 SGDLS, CDR2 YYNGEE. The trim removed 0 bases at V and 2 bases at J, leaving 11 bases unmatched.